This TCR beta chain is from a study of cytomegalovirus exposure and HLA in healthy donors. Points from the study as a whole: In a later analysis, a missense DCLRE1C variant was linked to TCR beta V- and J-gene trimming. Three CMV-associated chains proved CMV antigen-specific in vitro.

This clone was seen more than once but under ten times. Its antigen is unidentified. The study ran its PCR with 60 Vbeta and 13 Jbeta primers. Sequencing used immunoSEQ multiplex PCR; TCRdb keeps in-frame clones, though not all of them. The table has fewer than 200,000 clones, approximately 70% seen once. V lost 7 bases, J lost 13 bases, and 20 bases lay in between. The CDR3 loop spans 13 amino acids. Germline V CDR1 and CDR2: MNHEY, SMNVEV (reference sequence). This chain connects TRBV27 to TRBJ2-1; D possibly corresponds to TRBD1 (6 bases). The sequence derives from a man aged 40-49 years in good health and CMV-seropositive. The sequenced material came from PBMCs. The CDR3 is CASTHRQGFGQFF. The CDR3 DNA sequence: TGTGCCAGCACCCATCGGCAGGGGTTTGGACAGTTCTTC.